This entry lists 26 T cell receptor beta chains sequenced from one sample in a study of cytomegalovirus exposure and HLA in healthy donors. PCR was performed using 60 Vbeta and 13 Jbeta primers. The repertoire was sequenced with immunoSEQ multiplex PCR; TCRdb's copy has only in-frame clones and lacks some. The table has around 170,000 clones, over 70% seen once; the top ten hold less than 4.5%. Sequencing was carried out using PBMCs. All receptors come from a man between 50 and 59 years old in good health and CMV-seronegative.

This clone was picked up a small number of times. The chain uses TRBV2 and TRBJ1-6; D is possibly TRBD1 (5 bases). This CDR3 is built from 13 residues. V lost 4 bases and J 10 bases, leaving 11 bases between the germline ends. CDR1 and CDR2 from the germline V gene are SNHLY and FYNNEI. The DNA for the CDR3 is TGTGCCAGCAGTGGCAGGGCCAAATCACCCCTCCACTTT. Its translation: CASSGRAKSPLHF.

About this clone: The junction departs from germline at one end; a sequencing error may be responsible. The chain joins TRBV5-4 to TRBJ2-5; 7 nucleotides align to TRBD1. Germline V CDR1 and CDR2: SGHNT, YYREEE (reference sequence). This CDR3 region has 15 residues. CDR3 region: CASSFRSRQGESQYF. The CDR3 DNA is TGTGCCAGCAGCTTCCGCTCGAGACAGGGAGAGTCCCAGTACTTC.

The chain employs TRBV6-5 and TRBJ2-2; 8 positions match TRBD1. Germline loops: CDR1 MNHEY, CDR2 SVGAGI. The CDR3 consists of 15 residues. V lost 5 bases to trimming and J lost 1 base; unmatched junction nucleotides: 3. The DNA for the CDR3 is TGTGCCAGCAGTCCCGGGACAGGGAACACCGGGGAGCTGTTTTTT. It yields the protein CASSPGTGNTGELFF.

The rearrangement links TRBV7-9 to TRBJ1-6; D is unresolved. Trimming removed 4 bases from V and 0 bases from J, with 13 bases in between. Germline V CDR1 and CDR2: SEHNR, FQNEAQ (reference sequence). This CDR3 spans 17 amino acids. CDR3 coding DNA: TGTGCCAGCAGCTCCCGGGATTTAAGCTCCTATAATTCACCCCTCCACTTT. It is translated as CASSSRDLSSYNSPLHF.

V and J are TRBV7-9 and TRBJ1-1; the match to TRBD1 covers 9 bases. There are 16 residues in the CDR3. Germline V lookup: CDR1 SEHNR, CDR2 FQNEAQ (reference sequence). Losses at the gene ends were 3 bases for V and 3 bases for J; bases not matched to a gene: 8. CDR3 residues: CASSFGYRGRDTEAFF. The CDR3 coding sequence is TGTGCCAGCAGCTTCGGGTACAGGGGGCGAGACACTGAAGCTTTCTTT.

The rearrangement joins TRBV11-2 to TRBJ2-3, with D perhaps matching TRBD2 (7 bases). The CDR3 totals 15 residues. The germline CDR1 and CDR2 sequences are SGHAT and FQNNGV. V dropped 3 bases and J dropped 2 bases, with 12 bases sitting between them. CDR3 in DNA: TGTGCCAGCAGCTTTGAGGGGGGGTTCACAGATACGCAGTATTTT. This gives the protein CASSFEGGFTDTQYF.

The chain has TRBV27 and TRBJ1-6; a possible D gene is TRBD1 (6 bases). Trimming removed 11 bases at V and 9 bases at J, with 17 bases between. The CDR3 consists of 13 residues. Per the germline V gene, CDR1 is MNHEY and CDR2 is SMNVEV (reference sequence). CDR3 DNA sequence: TGTGCCTCCCGGGGGGCCAACTCTTCACCCCTCCACTTT. It specifies CASRGANSSPLHF.

This clone was seen a handful of times. The chain is built from TRBV29-1 and TRBJ2-1; D is ambiguous. CDR1 is SQVTM and CDR2 is ANQGSEA in the germline V gene. The CDR3 totals 12 residues. V was clipped by 1 base and J by 3 bases, with 4 bases between them. The CDR3 here is CSVEVRYNEQFF. The CDR3, as DNA: TGCAGCGTTGAAGTCCGCTACAATGAGCAGTTCTTC.

The V and J genes are TRBV11-2 and TRBJ2-1, with 9 bases fitting TRBD2. J gave up 3 bases and V 0 bases, and 6 bases lay outside the gene matches. The germline V gene has CDR1 SGHAT and CDR2 FQNNGV. The CDR3 runs to 17 residues. For the CDR3, the DNA is TGTGCCAGCAGCTTAGATACGGCGGGGGGGCTCTACAATGAGCAGTTCTTC. Encoded protein: CASSLDTAGGLYNEQFF.

In this sample, this clone turned up a few times. The chain links TRBV7-9 to TRBJ2-7; maybe TRBD1 (6 bases). The CDR3 extends over 14 amino acids. The germline V and J ends were trimmed by 5 bases and 2 bases, with 13 bases remaining between them. Germline values: CDR1 SEHNR, CDR2 FQNEAQ (reference sequence). CDR3 loop: CASSRTGPTYEQYF. CDR3 sequence (DNA): TGTGCCAGCAGCCGAACAGGGCCTACCTACGAGCAGTACTTC.

This clone was observed a few times. This rearrangement joins TRBV29-1 to TRBJ1-1; 10 bases match TRBD1. The V gene end was trimmed by 3 bases and the J gene end by 5 bases; junction bases not matched to a gene: 3. The germline V gene has CDR1 SQVTM and CDR2 ANQGSEA. CDR3 size: 13 residues. The CDR3 loop reads CSVETGGWTEAFF. For the CDR3, the DNA is TGCAGCGTTGAGACAGGGGGCTGGACTGAAGCTTTCTTT.

V usage is TRBV7-9 and J usage is TRBJ1-2; D not certain. The CDR3 has 15 residues. With 5 bases removed from V and 9 bases from J, the gap between germline ends came to 22 bases. CDR1 is SEHNR and CDR2 is FQNEAQ in the germline V gene (reference sequence). The CDR3: CASSESGSYQASYTF. Here the CDR3 DNA reads TGTGCCAGCAGCGAATCCGGGTCATACCAAGCGAGCTACACCTTC.

CDR3 coding DNA: TGCGCCAGCAGCCAAGAGCTGGGGGCGGGCGGGGAGCTGTTTTTT. It codes for CASSQELGAGGELFF. The rearrangement links TRBV4-3 to TRBJ2-2, with a weak D call TRBD1 (6 bases). The germline CDR1 and CDR2 sequences are LGHNA and YSLEER. The V end lost 0 bases, the J end lost 7 bases, and 12 bases lay between the germline ends. The CDR3 runs to 15 residues.

The chain recombines TRBV10-3 with TRBJ2-1, with 9 nucleotides matching TRBD1. The germline V gene has CDR1 ENHRY and CDR2 SYGVKD. This CDR3 has 14 residues. V lost 5 bases, J lost 8 bases, and 7 bases stayed unmatched. CDR3 DNA sequence: TGTGCCATCAGTACCGGGACAGGGTATCATGAGCAGTTCTTC. This encodes CAISTGTGYHEQFF.

The rearrangement joins TRBV19 to TRBJ1-4; D gene ambiguous. With 5 bases removed from V and 8 bases from J, the gap between germline ends came to 21 bases. This CDR3 has 16 amino acids. CDR1 and CDR2 from the germline V gene are LNHDA and SQIVND (reference sequence). CDR3: CASSPAPETHGEKLFF. CDR3 nucleotides: TGTGCCAGTAGTCCCGCCCCCGAGACTCACGGCGAAAAACTGTTTTTT.

The genes are TRBV18 and TRBJ2-7, with TRBD1 matching 10 bases. With 3 bases clipped from V and 2 bases from J, the junction kept 10 bases outside the gene matches. This CDR3 has 17 amino acids. Germline assignment: CDR1 KGHSH and CDR2 LQKENI. CDR3 sequence (DNA): TGTGCCAGCTCACCGCGGGCACCGGGACAGGGGACCTACGAGCAGTACTTC. It specifies CASSPRAPGQGTYEQYF. Filled out from reference TRBV18 and TRBJ2-7, the complete variable domain reads NAGVMQNPRHLVRRRGQEARLRCSPMKGHSHVYWYRQLPEEGLKFMVYLQKENIIDESGMPKERFSAEFPKEGPSILRIQQVVRGDSAAYFCASSPRAPGQGTYEQYFGPGTRLTVT.

The V call is TRBV2, the J call TRBJ2-3, with D possibly matching TRBD2 (6 bases). Germline V gene sequence: CDR1 SNHLY, CDR2 FYNNEI. This CDR3 has 14 residues. V was shortened by 7 bases and J by 2 bases, with 13 bases between the two germline ends. This CDR3 reads CASKGGDFTDTQYF. For the CDR3, the DNA is TGTGCCAGCAAGGGCGGGGACTTCACAGATACGCAGTATTTT.

The genes are TRBV19 and TRBJ1-2; tentatively, D is TRBD1 (6 bases). CDR1 is LNHDA, CDR2 SQIVND, per germline (reference sequence). V dropped 7 bases and J dropped 4 bases, with 13 bases sitting between them. The CDR3 is 13 residues long. The CDR3 DNA reads as TGTGCCAGTAAGGACAGCCACCTCTATGGCTACACCTTC. Protein sequence: CASKDSHLYGYTF.

The chain links TRBV7-2 to TRBJ1-2, with D possibly being TRBD1 (6 bases). The ends were cut back, 3 bases at V and 2 bases at J, with 7 bases in the middle. From germline, CDR1 is SGHTA and CDR2 FQGNSA. The CDR3 totals 13 residues. The CDR3 sequence is CASSFDRNYGYTF. CDR3 bases: TGTGCCAGCAGCTTTGACAGGAACTATGGCTACACCTTC.

This sequence joins TRBV7-9 and TRBJ1-6, with 10 bases lining up with TRBD1. The CDR3 has 14 amino acids. V trimming: 4 bases; J trimming: 10 bases; junction bases outside the gene matches: 4. Germline V lookup: CDR1 SEHNR, CDR2 FQNEAQ (reference sequence). The CDR3 is CASSSDRGNSPLHF. The CDR3 region has the DNA TGTGCCAGCAGCTCGGACAGGGGGAACTCACCCCTCCACTTT. The full variable domain, in which reference TRBV7-9 and TRBJ1-6 provide the parts outside the CDR3, is DTGVSQNPRHKITKRGQNVTFRCDPISEHNRLYWYRQTLGQGPEFLTYFQNEAQLEKSRLLSDRFSAERPKGSFSTLEIQRTEQGDSAMYLCASSSDRGNSPLHFGNGTRLTVT.

The chain links TRBV14 to TRBJ2-3, with 11 nucleotides matching TRBD2. The CDR3 runs to 15 residues. CDR1 SGHDN and CDR2 FVKESK come from the germline V gene. V shed 6 bases and J 6 bases; nucleotides not matched to a gene: 8. The CDR3 DNA sequence: TGTGCCAGCAGACATAGCGGGGGGGTCCCCGATACGCAGTATTTT. It specifies CASRHSGGVPDTQYF.

This chain uses TRBV30 with TRBJ2-2, with a possible D match to TRBD2 (6 bases). The CDR3 runs to 13 residues. Germline V gene sequence: CDR1 GTSNPN, CDR2 SVGIG (reference sequence). Trimming took 0 bases from V and 5 from J, leaving 7 bases between them. The CDR3 reads CAWSVRGTGELFF. CDR3 nucleotides: TGTGCCTGGAGTGTACGGGGGACCGGGGAGCTGTTTTTT.

This clone appeared once. The chain couples TRBV6-5 to TRBJ1-2; D call uncertain. The CDR3 length is 13 residues. The germline V gene has CDR1 MNHEY and CDR2 SVGAGI. Trimming took off 6 bases at V and 0 bases at J, with 8 bases between the two ends. CDR3 sequence: CASRPDSNYGYTF. In DNA, the CDR3 is TGTGCCAGCAGACCAGACTCTAACTATGGCTACACCTTC.

The J gene is TRBJ2-2, the V gene TRBV6-5, with 7 bases aligning to TRBD1. The J segment lost 3 bases and the V segment lost 4 bases, leaving 2 bases of the junction unmatched. The length of the CDR3 is 14 residues. Germline V gene data show CDR1 as MNHEY and CDR2 as SVGAGI. As DNA, the CDR3 is TGTGCCAGCAGTTGGACAGGCCACACCGGGGAGCTGTTTTTT. This codes for CASSWTGHTGELFF.

The gene calls are TRBV5-6 and TRBJ2-1, with 7 bases matching TRBD1. The germline V gene encodes CDR1 SGHDT and CDR2 YYEEEE. Losses at the gene ends were 4 bases for V and 4 bases for J; bases not matched to a gene: 5. The CDR3 extends over 14 amino acids. The CDR3 sequence is CASSPGTVYNEQFF. The CDR3 DNA reads as TGTGCCAGCAGCCCCGGGACAGTATACAATGAGCAGTTCTTC.

This CDR3 reads CASSPNQGTGETQYF. The DNA of the CDR3 is TGTGCCAGCTCACCAAATCAGGGGACGGGGGAGACCCAGTACTTC. The genes are TRBV18 and TRBJ2-5; tentatively, D is TRBD1 (6 bases). The CDR3 consists of 15 residues. Germline assignment: CDR1 KGHSH and CDR2 LQKENI. V lost 2 bases and J lost 5, with 15 bases in between.